Listed below are T cell receptor beta chains from one sample, sequenced in a study of cytomegalovirus exposure and HLA in healthy donors. The protocol was immunoSEQ multiplex PCR, while the TCRdb copy is restricted to in-frame clones and leaves out a portion. Of about 190,000 clones listed, around 80% are singletons. The source material was PBMCs. Receptor source: a man younger than 35 in good health and CMV-seronegative. Each CDR3 is given with its conserved first and last residue. D genes are given only for firm matches.

v_call: TRBV18; d_call: NA; j_call: TRBJ1-5; cdr3_aa: CASSNSGGSGSNQPQHF
v_call: TRBV18; d_call: TRBD1; j_call: TRBJ1-2; cdr3_aa: CASSPLDRAGTDHLF
v_call: TRBV19; d_call: TRBD2; j_call: TRBJ2-5; cdr3_aa: CASSVGPGGETQYF
v_call: TRBV6-5; d_call: NA; j_call: TRBJ2-2; cdr3_aa: CASSYSRLNTGELFF
v_call: TRBV28; d_call: TRBD2; j_call: TRBJ2-1; cdr3_aa: CASSLLAAPGNEQFF
v_call: TRBV19; d_call: NA; j_call: TRBJ1-4; cdr3_aa: CASSIAAPRPEKLFF
v_call: TRBV5-6; d_call: TRBD1; j_call: TRBJ1-2; cdr3_aa: CASSMGQGLVYGYTF
v_call: TRBV9; d_call: NA; j_call: TRBJ1-2; cdr3_aa: CASSVRGGLDYGYTF
v_call: TRBV19; d_call: NA; j_call: TRBJ2-2; cdr3_aa: CASSALSGTSENTGELFF
v_call: TRBV2; d_call: TRBD2; j_call: TRBJ2-7; cdr3_aa: CASSELAGGPYEQYF
v_call: TRBV5-1; d_call: NA; j_call: TRBJ2-2; cdr3_aa: CASSLGLGGPDNTGELFF
v_call: TRBV11-2; d_call: NA; j_call: TRBJ2-2; cdr3_aa: CASSLARNTGELFF
v_call: TRBV19; d_call: TRBD1; j_call: TRBJ2-1; cdr3_aa: CASSQRQGLYNEQFF
v_call: TRBV7-9; d_call: NA; j_call: TRBJ2-7; cdr3_aa: CSSSSDRPGEQYF
v_call: TRBV7-2; d_call: NA; j_call: TRBJ2-7; cdr3_aa: CASKLADSYEQYF
v_call: TRBV5-4; d_call: TRBD1; j_call: TRBJ2-5; cdr3_aa: CASTLGGGTGGVETQYF
v_call: TRBV6-1; d_call: NA; j_call: TRBJ2-7; cdr3_aa: CASSELGLGEQYF
v_call: TRBV4-3; d_call: TRBD2; j_call: TRBJ2-1; cdr3_aa: CASSPTGLAGGREQFF
v_call: TRBV29-1; d_call: TRBD1; j_call: TRBJ2-7; cdr3_aa: CSATATTGISYEQYF
v_call: TRBV28; d_call: TRBD1; j_call: TRBJ1-5; cdr3_aa: CASRSFQGQGARQPQHF
v_call: TRBV9; d_call: TRBD1; j_call: TRBJ2-2; cdr3_aa: CASSPRQGWDGELFF
v_call: TRBV5-1; d_call: NA; j_call: TRBJ1-2; cdr3_aa: CASSLWGPDYGYTF
v_call: TRBV7-8; d_call: TRBD1; j_call: TRBJ1-1; cdr3_aa: CASSIRTGRTEAFF
v_call: TRBV6-6; d_call: TRBD2; j_call: TRBJ2-1; cdr3_aa: CASSWTSGAYNEQFF
v_call: TRBV7-8; d_call: NA; j_call: TRBJ2-7; cdr3_aa: CASSFIDYSTEEQYF
v_call: TRBV7-9; d_call: NA; j_call: TRBJ1-5; cdr3_aa: CASSPGGRWNQPQHF
v_call: TRBV7-7; d_call: TRBD2; j_call: TRBJ2-1; cdr3_aa: CASSSVAGGLNEQFF
v_call: TRBV11-2; d_call: NA; j_call: TRBJ1-4; cdr3_aa: CASSTHAGGATNEKLFF
v_call: TRBV6-1; d_call: NA; j_call: TRBJ2-1; cdr3_aa: CASSDQREWNNEQFF
v_call: TRBV7-2; d_call: TRBD2; j_call: TRBJ2-1; cdr3_aa: CASSFSGRAHNEQFF
v_call: TRBV19; d_call: TRBD1; j_call: TRBJ1-1; cdr3_aa: CASSLNGQGMNTEAFF
v_call: TRBV30; d_call: TRBD1; j_call: TRBJ2-7; cdr3_aa: CAWSKGAGAYEQYF
v_call: TRBV9; d_call: TRBD2; j_call: TRBJ2-4; cdr3_aa: CASSSGGGPGRKNIQYF
v_call: TRBV18; d_call: TRBD1; j_call: TRBJ2-7; cdr3_aa: CASSPGADRGSEQYF
v_call: TRBV2; d_call: NA; j_call: TRBJ2-7; cdr3_aa: CASSVGFSYEQYF